One sample yielded the 20 T cell receptor beta chains listed below, sequenced in a study of blood T cell repertoires in COVID-19. TCRdb's table, derived via immunoSEQ multiplex PCR, lists solely in-frame clones and lacks some. The profile shows about 240,000 clones, about 83% of them singletons. Specimen: PBMCs or T cells enriched from blood (not recorded which). These receptors all come from a woman aged 40 to 50 who had been exposed to COVID-19.

The CDR3 loop is CASSGTGTSPLHF. CDR3 coding DNA: TGTGCCAGCAGTGGGACAGGGACTTCACCCCTCCACTTT. This chain joins TRBV2 and TRBJ1-6, with 8 bases fitting TRBD1. CDR3 length: 13 residues. Germline CDR1 is SNHLY and CDR2 is FYNNEI. V lost 4 bases, J lost 9 bases, and 2 bases stayed unmatched.

This chain joins TRBV9 and TRBJ2-7; TRBD2 aligns across 15 bases. V lost 4 bases, J lost 7 bases, and 12 bases stayed unmatched. This CDR3 has 17 residues. The V gene's germline CDR1 is SGDLS and CDR2 YYNGEE. The CDR3 sequence is CASSPRTSGGASGEQYF. DNA for the CDR3: TGTGCCAGCAGCCCCCGGACTAGCGGGGGGGCCTCAGGGGAGCAGTACTTC. Using reference TRBV9 and TRBJ2-7 for the parts outside the CDR3, the full variable domain is DSGVTQTPKHLITATGQRVTLRCSPRSGDLSVYWYQQSLDQGLQFLIQYYNGEERAKGNILERFSAQQFPDLHSELNLSSLELGDSALYFCASSPRTSGGASGEQYFGPGTRLTVT.

This clone was observed a handful of times. The chain joins TRBV6-2 or TRBV6-3 to TRBJ2-7; 9 nucleotides agree with TRBD2. The germline gives CDR1 MNHEY, CDR2 SVGEGT. Trimming removed 2 bases from V and 6 bases from J; junction bases left unmatched: 5. The CDR3 spans 14 residues. For the CDR3, the DNA is TGTGCCAGCAGTTACGGCGGGGGGGCCGCCGAGCAGTACTTC. Protein sequence: CASSYGGGAAEQYF.

The rearrangement uses TRBV7-3 and TRBJ2-3; 10 bases match TRBD2. The CDR3 spans 15 residues. Trimming at V came to 5 bases and at J to 4 bases, leaving 6 bases not matched to a gene. The V gene's germline CDR1 is SGHTA and CDR2 FQGTGA. CDR3 amino acids: CASSESLAGSDTQYF. In nucleotides, the CDR3 is TGTGCCAGCAGCGAATCACTAGCGGGGTCAGATACGCAGTATTTT.

The rearrangement joins TRBV27 to TRBJ1-5; 8 bases line up with TRBD1. The CDR3 contains 15 residues. J gave up 4 bases and V 6 bases, and 8 bases lay outside the gene matches. Germline loops: CDR1 MNHEY, CDR2 SMNVEV (reference sequence). CDR3 coding DNA: TGTGCCAGCAGCGACGGACAGGGTCGAAATCAGCCCCAGCATTTT. Residues: CASSDGQGRNQPQHF.

This clone is a singleton in its sample. The CDR3 nucleotides are TGTGCCAGCAGTCTCTGGGACAATACTAACTATGGCTACACCTTC. It yields the protein CASSLWDNTNYGYTF. V is TRBV6-2 or TRBV6-3 and J is TRBJ1-2; TRBD1 is a possible D gene (6 bases). The CDR3 is made up of 15 amino acids. Trimming left V 5 bases short and J 0 bases short, with 13 bases between. CDR1 and CDR2 from the germline V gene are MNHEY and SVGEGT.

The chain recombines TRBV7-2 with TRBJ2-3, with 7 nucleotides matching TRBD2. CDR3 length: 14 amino acids. Germline CDR1 reads SGHTA; CDR2 reads FQGNSA. J was trimmed by 3 bases and V by 5 bases; bases with no gene match: 5. DNA for the CDR3: TGTGCCAGCAGCCTGACTAGCCTTACAGATACGCAGTATTTT. Translation: CASSLTSLTDTQYF.

This chain joins TRBV10-1 and TRBJ2-3; D perhaps matches TRBD1 (5 bases). Germline assignment: CDR1 WNHNN and CDR2 SYGVQD (reference sequence). The V and J ends lost 4 bases and 4 bases respectively, with 18 bases between them. This CDR3 contains 16 residues. CDR3 sequence reads: CASSVLTPRDSDTQYF. DNA of the CDR3: TGCGCCAGCAGTGTGTTGACGCCCAGGGATTCAGATACGCAGTATTTT.

This clone came up a few times. The chain joins TRBV19 to TRBJ2-7; D perhaps matches TRBD1 (6 bases). V lost 8 bases to trimming and J lost 6 bases, with 11 bases between them. The CDR3 totals 11 residues. The germline V gene has CDR1 LNHDA and CDR2 SQIVND (reference sequence). CDR3: CASSLGAEQYF. Written as DNA, the CDR3 is TGTGCCAGTTCCTTGGGGGCCGAGCAGTACTTC.

The chain combines TRBV6-2 or TRBV6-3 with TRBJ1-1; D remains unclear. Germline CDR1 reads MNHEY; CDR2 reads SVGEGT. V gave up 6 bases and J gave up 1 base, with 9 bases separating them. The CDR3 covers 13 residues. CDR3 region: CASRYTKNTEAFF. CDR3 nucleotides: TGTGCCAGCAGGTACACTAAGAACACTGAAGCTTTCTTT.

The CDR3 loop is CASSLGQGAYEQYF. The CDR3 bases are TGTGCCAGCAGCTTGGGACAGGGGGCCTACGAGCAGTACTTC. This chain connects TRBV7-7 to TRBJ2-7; 11 bases fit TRBD1. CDR3 size: 14 residues. Germline V gene sequence: CDR1 SSHAT, CDR2 FNYEAQ (reference sequence). The junction had 0 bases not matched to a gene; V was cut back by 3 bases and J by 2 bases.

The CDR3 reads CASSASGTGPVEQYF. CDR3 sequence (DNA): TGTGCCAGCAGTGCTTCCGGGACTGGCCCCGTCGAGCAGTACTTC. The chain has TRBV25-1 and TRBJ2-7; a possible D gene is TRBD2 (6 bases). This CDR3 comprises 15 residues. V was cut by 4 bases and J by 6 bases, with 19 bases left in between. Germline values: CDR1 MGHDK, CDR2 SYGVNS.

The chain has TRBV11-2 and TRBJ2-5; D gene ambiguous. Germline assignment: CDR1 SGHAT and CDR2 FQNNGV. The germline V and J ends were trimmed by 0 bases and 4 bases, with 9 bases remaining between them. The CDR3 is 14 residues long. The CDR3 sequence is CASSLERVSETQYF. Here the CDR3 DNA reads TGTGCCAGCAGCTTAGAACGCGTATCAGAGACCCAGTACTTC. Looking up the rest from reference TRBV11-2 and TRBJ2-5 gives the full variable domain: EAGVAQSPRYKIIEKRQSVAFWCNPISGHATLYWYQQILGQGPKLLIQFQNNGVVDDSQLPKDRFSAERLKGVDSTLKIQPAKLEDSAVYLCASSLERVSETQYFGPGTRLLVL.

The rearrangement links TRBV4-1 to TRBJ1-5, with 7 bases aligning to TRBD1. From germline, CDR1 is MGHRA and CDR2 YSYEKL. Trimming removed 0 bases from V and 3 bases from J; junction bases left unmatched: 8. The CDR3 is 17 residues long. The CDR3 nucleotides read TGCGCCAGCAGCCAAGATATGGCAGGGGGTCTCAATCAGCCCCAGCATTTT. As protein: CASSQDMAGGLNQPQHF.

This chain uses TRBV28 with TRBJ1-5; tentatively, D is TRBD1 (6 bases). Germline CDR1 MDHEN, CDR2 SYDVKM. CDR3 size: 19 residues. The V end lost 6 bases, the J end lost 3 bases, and 27 bases lay between the germline ends. CDR3 DNA sequence: TGTGCCAGCAGACCGGACGGCCGACCCAGGCAGGGGATCAATCAGCCCCAGCATTTT. Encoded protein: CASRPDGRPRQGINQPQHF.

This chain links TRBV7-2 with TRBJ2-2; 7 positions agree with TRBD2. J was trimmed by 4 bases and V by 5 bases; bases with no gene match: 13. Germline V lookup: CDR1 SGHTA, CDR2 FQGNSA. This CDR3 comprises 17 residues. The DNA of the CDR3 is TGTGCCAGCAGCACCTACCTTGGGGGGGGTCTCACCGGGGAGCTGTTTTTT. Its translation: CASSTYLGGGLTGELFF.

This chain joins TRBV23-1 and TRBJ2-7, with a tentative D call TRBD1 (5 bases). TRBV23-1 is labeled an ORF, and its function is uncertain. The CDR3 length is 14 residues. The ends were cut back, 0 bases at V and 3 bases at J, with 9 bases in the middle. CDR3 coding DNA: TGCGCCAGCAGTCAATCGGGCAGGGACTACGAGCAGTACTTC. Amino acid sequence: CASSQSGRDYEQYF.

This clone has only a few counts. The rearrangement joins TRBV28 to TRBJ1-5; D gene unclear. The CDR3 contains 15 residues. Germline CDR1 and CDR2: MDHEN and SYDVKM. V was cut by 6 bases and J by 6 bases, with 18 bases left in between. In DNA form, the CDR3 reads TGTGCCAGCAGCCCTCTGGGAGGCGGCAGTCAGCCCCAGCATTTT. It encodes CASSPLGGGSQPQHF.

The chain combines TRBV9 with TRBJ2-2, with 8 bases aligning to TRBD1. Looked up from germline, CDR1 is SGDLS and CDR2 is YYNGEE. This CDR3 comprises 14 residues. V lost 10 bases and J lost 4; bases outside the gene matches: 9. The CDR3: CAGGQGGGTGELFF. CDR3 nucleotide sequence: TGTGCCGGAGGACAGGGTGGCGGCACCGGGGAGCTGTTTTTT.

This clone appeared a single time. The gene calls are TRBV18 and TRBJ1-3; 7 nucleotides line up with TRBD1. The junction had 6 bases not matched to a gene; V was cut back by 3 bases and J by 4 bases. The CDR3 covers 15 residues. The germline V gene encodes CDR1 KGHSH and CDR2 LQKENI. The CDR3 sequence is CASSPWDSPGNTIYF. The CDR3 bases are TGTGCCAGCTCACCTTGGGACAGTCCAGGAAACACCATATATTTT.